Here is one TCR beta chain with its context. Its cognate antigen is unknown. This sample is part of a study of T cell repertoires in cytomegalovirus infection. Study-wide background: Newly reported HLA-C-restricted and thoroughly characterized HLA-B-restricted CMV epitopes were employed. From public TCR beta signatures came an indication of both CMV infection and matching HLA type. Study-wide points: HLA-C-restricted, CMV-specific TCR beta clonotypes were dominant ex vivo. Public TCR beta family frequency separated CMV-and-HLA carriers, including in an independent cohort.

TCRdb recomputed calls from the reads with MiXCR, one row per CDR3 protein. The sample holds roughly 500,000 distinct CDR3 sequences, 25% to 35% seen once. The CDR3 is 12 residues long. Germline loops: CDR1 LNHDA, CDR2 SQIVND (reference sequence). V dropped 5 bases and J dropped 10; count of bases not matched to a gene: 7. The sequence came from a human donor in good health (CMV status not recorded). Some clones in this sample may be carry-over from other donors' samples. The sequenced sample was cultured PBMCs, obtained from culture after CMV antigen stimulation. The rearrangement uses TRBV19 and TRBJ1-2; 7 nucleotides match TRBD1. The CDR3 nucleotides are TGTGCCAGTAGTCTGACAGGGAGAGACTACACCTTC. As protein: CASSLTGRDYTF.